The entry that follows covers one T cell receptor beta chain sequence. The assay was immunoSEQ multiplex PCR, and TCRdb's table has in-frame clones only and misses some. The sample includes roughly 180,000 clones, approximately 94% of them seen just once. The data were taken from a study of T cell responses to AZD1222 COVID-19 vaccine. Trimming pared 3 bases from V and 1 base from J, leaving 9 bases between. The CDR3 has 14 amino acids. Germline assignment: CDR1 LNHNV and CDR2 YYDKDF (reference sequence). The clonotype was recovered from an adult who received the AZD1222 COVID-19 vaccine. The chain joins TRBV15 to TRBJ2-5; D remains ambiguous. The sequencing here drew on peripheral blood, taken 28 days after the second AZD1222 dose. The CDR3 DNA reads as TGTGCCACCAGCAGGACCCTGGGCCAAGAGACCCAGTACTTC. Translating it yields CATSRTLGQETQYF.